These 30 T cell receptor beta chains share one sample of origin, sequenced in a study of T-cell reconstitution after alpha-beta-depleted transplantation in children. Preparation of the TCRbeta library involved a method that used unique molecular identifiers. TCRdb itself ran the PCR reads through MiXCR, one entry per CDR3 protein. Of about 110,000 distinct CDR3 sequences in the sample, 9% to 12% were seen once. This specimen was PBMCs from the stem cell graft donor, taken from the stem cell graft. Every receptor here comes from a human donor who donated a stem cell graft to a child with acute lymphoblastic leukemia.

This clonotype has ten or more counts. The CDR3 loop is CASSPGSAGGQNIQYF. The CDR3, as DNA: TGTGCCAGCAGCCCCGGTAGTGCAGGGGGGCAAAACATTCAGTACTTC. The chain uses TRBV7-2 and TRBJ2-4; tentative D call: TRBD1 (7 bases). This CDR3 contains 16 residues. Trimming stripped 5 bases from V and 5 bases from J, with 19 bases between. CDR1 and CDR2 (germline): SGHTA, FQGNSA. The variable domain in full, with the rest retrieved from reference TRBV7-2 and TRBJ2-4, is GAGVSQSPSNKVTEKGKDVELRCDPISGHTALYWYRQSLGQGLEFLIYFQGNSAPDKSGLPSDRFSAERTGGSVSTLTIQRTQQEDSAVYLCASSPGSAGGQNIQYFGAGTRLSVL.

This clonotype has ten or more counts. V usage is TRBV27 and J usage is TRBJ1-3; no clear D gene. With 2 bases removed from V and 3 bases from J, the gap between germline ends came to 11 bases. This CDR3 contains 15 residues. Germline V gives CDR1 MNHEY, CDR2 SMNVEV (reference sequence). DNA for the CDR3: TGTGCCAGCAGTTTAAATACCGGTAGTGGAAACACCATATATTTT. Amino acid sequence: CASSLNTGSGNTIYF.

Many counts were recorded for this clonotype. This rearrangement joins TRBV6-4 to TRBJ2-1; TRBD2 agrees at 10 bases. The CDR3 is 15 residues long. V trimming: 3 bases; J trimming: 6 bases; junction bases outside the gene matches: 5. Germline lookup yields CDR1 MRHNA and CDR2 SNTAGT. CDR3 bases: TGTGCCAGCAGTGATCTAGCGGGGGAAGTCAATGAGCAGTTCTTC. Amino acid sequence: CASSDLAGEVNEQFF.

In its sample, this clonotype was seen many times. This CDR3 is CASSLNFGSGDEQFF. CDR3 DNA sequence: TGTGCCAGCAGCTTAAATTTCGGGAGCGGGGATGAGCAGTTCTTC. This chain uses TRBV7-3 with TRBJ2-1, with TRBD2 matching 7 bases. CDR1 is SGHTA and CDR2 is FQGTGA in the germline V gene. The CDR3 is 15 amino acids. The ends lost 1 base at V and 8 bases at J; junction bases unmatched: 8.

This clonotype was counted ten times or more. CDR3 region: CSALEARGASYEQYF. CDR3 nucleotide sequence: TGCAGTGCCCTGGAGGCGCGGGGGGCCTCCTACGAGCAGTACTTC. The chain uses TRBV20-1 and TRBJ2-7, with TRBD2 matching 8 bases. Germline V gene sequence: CDR1 DFQATT, CDR2 SNEGSKA (reference sequence). The CDR3 loop spans 15 amino acids. J lost 0 bases, V lost 6 bases, and 10 bases had no gene match.

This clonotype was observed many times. The CDR3 coding sequence is TGCAGTGCTAGAAACGGGACGGCACGAGGGGAAAAACTGTTTTTT. It yields the protein CSARNGTARGEKLFF. The rearrangement joins TRBV20-1 to TRBJ1-4; D possibly corresponds to TRBD1 (5 bases). The CDR3 is made up of 15 amino acids. Germline values: CDR1 DFQATT, CDR2 SNEGSKA (reference sequence). Between the trimmed V and J ends, which lost 2 bases and 8 bases, there was a span of 18 bases.

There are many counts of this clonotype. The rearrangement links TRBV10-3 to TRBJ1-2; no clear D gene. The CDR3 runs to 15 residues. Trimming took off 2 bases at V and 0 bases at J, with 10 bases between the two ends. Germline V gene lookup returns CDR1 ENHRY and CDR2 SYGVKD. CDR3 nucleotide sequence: TGTGCCATCAGTGAGGCGCAGCTAGCTAACTATGGCTACACCTTC. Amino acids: CAISEAQLANYGYTF.

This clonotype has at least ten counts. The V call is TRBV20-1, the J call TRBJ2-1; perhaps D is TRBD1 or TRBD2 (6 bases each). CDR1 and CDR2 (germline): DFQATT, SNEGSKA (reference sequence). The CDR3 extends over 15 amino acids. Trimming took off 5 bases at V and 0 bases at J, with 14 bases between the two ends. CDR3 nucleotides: TGCAGTGCTGGGGGCGGGATGAGCTCCTACAATGAGCAGTTCTTC. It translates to CSAGGGMSSYNEQFF.

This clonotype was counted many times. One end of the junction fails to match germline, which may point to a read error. The CDR3 sequence is CASSPDRAPYGQYF. The CDR3 region has the DNA TGTGCCAGCAGCCCGGACAGGGCCCCCTACGGGCAGTACTTC. V and J are TRBV3-1 and TRBJ2-7; 8 positions match TRBD1. The V gene's germline CDR1 is LGHDT and CDR2 YNNKEL (reference sequence). This CDR3 has 14 amino acids.

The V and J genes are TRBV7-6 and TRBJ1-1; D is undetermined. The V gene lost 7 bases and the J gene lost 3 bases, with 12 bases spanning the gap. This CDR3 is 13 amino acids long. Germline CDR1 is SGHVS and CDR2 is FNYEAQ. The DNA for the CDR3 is TGTGCCAGCATACCGGGGTGGGACACTGAAGCTTTCTTT. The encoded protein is CASIPGWDTEAFF.

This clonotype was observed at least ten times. DNA for the CDR3: TGTGCCAGCAGTTTGGTCCTAGCGGGAGGAGTCACCGGGGAGCTGTTTTTT. Translation: CASSLVLAGGVTGELFF. The genes are TRBV28 and TRBJ2-2; 11 positions match TRBD2. Germline V gene data show CDR1 as MDHEN and CDR2 as SYDVKM. There are 17 residues in the CDR3. Trimming took 3 bases from V and 4 from J; bases not matched to a gene: 7.

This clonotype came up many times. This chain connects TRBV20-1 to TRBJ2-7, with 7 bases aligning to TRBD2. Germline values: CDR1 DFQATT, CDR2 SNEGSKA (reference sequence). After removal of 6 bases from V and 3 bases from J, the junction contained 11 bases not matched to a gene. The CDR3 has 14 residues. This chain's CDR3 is CSAGIGTNLYEQYF. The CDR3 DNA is TGCAGTGCCGGAATCGGGACTAACCTCTACGAGCAGTACTTC.

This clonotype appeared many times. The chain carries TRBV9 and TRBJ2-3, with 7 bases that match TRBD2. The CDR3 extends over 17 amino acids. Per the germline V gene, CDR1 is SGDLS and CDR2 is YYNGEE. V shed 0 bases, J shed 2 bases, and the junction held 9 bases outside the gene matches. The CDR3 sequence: CASSVAPAGLNTDTQYF. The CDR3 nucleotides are TGTGCCAGCAGCGTAGCCCCAGCGGGGCTCAACACAGATACGCAGTATTTT. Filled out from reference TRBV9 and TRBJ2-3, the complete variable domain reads DSGVTQTPKHLITATGQRVTLRCSPRSGDLSVYWYQQSLDQGLQFLIQYYNGEERAKGNILERFSAQQFPDLHSELNLSSLELGDSALYFCASSVAPAGLNTDTQYFGPGTRLTVL.

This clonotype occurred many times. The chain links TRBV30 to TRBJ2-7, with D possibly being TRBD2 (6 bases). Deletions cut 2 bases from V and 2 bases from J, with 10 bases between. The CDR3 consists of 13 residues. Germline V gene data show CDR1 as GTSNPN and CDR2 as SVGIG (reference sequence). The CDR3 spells CAWSTGVAYEQYF. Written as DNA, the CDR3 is TGTGCCTGGAGTACGGGGGTGGCCTACGAGCAGTACTTC.

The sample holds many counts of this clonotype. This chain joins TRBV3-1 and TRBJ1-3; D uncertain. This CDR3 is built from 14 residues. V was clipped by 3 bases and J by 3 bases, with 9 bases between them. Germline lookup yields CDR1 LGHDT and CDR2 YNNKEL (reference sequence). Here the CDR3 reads CASSQAASGNTIYF. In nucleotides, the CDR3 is TGTGCCAGCAGCCAGGCGGCGAGTGGAAACACCATATATTTT.

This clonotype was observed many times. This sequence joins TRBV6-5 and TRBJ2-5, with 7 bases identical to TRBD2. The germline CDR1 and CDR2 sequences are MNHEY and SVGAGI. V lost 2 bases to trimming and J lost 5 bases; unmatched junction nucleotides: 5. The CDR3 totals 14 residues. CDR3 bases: TGTGCCAGCAGTTACGGCGGGGGAATGGAGACCCAGTACTTC. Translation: CASSYGGGMETQYF.

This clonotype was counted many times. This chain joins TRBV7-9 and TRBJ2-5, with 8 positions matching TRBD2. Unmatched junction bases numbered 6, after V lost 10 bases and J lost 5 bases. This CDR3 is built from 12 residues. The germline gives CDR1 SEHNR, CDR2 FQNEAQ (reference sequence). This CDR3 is CATRGGLETQYF. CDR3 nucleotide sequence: TGTGCCACCCGGGGGGGGCTGGAGACCCAGTACTTC.

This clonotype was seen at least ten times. CDR3 sequence (DNA): TGTGCCAGCAGCAGGCCTAGCGACACAGATACGCAGTATTTT. Protein product: CASSRPSDTDTQYF. The V call is TRBV7-3, the J call TRBJ2-3; tentatively, D is TRBD2 (6 bases). Trimming left V 5 bases short and J 2 bases short, with 11 bases between. CDR1 SGHTA and CDR2 FQGTGA come from the germline V gene. The CDR3 has 14 amino acids.

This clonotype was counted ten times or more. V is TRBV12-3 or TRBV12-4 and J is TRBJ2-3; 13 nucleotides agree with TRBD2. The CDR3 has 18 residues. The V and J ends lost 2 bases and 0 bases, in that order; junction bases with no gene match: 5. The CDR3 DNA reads TGTGCCAGCAGTTTAAAACTAGCGGGAGGGGGGAGCACAGATACGCAGTATTTT. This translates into CASSLKLAGGGSTDTQYF.

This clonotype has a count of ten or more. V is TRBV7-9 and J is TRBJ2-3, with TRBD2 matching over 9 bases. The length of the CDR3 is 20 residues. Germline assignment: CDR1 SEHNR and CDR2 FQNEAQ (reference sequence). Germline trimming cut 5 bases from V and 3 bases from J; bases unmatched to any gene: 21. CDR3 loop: CASSPNIRGAREGWTDTQYF. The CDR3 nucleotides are TGTGCCAGCAGCCCGAATATACGGGGGGCGCGGGAGGGCTGGACAGATACGCAGTATTTT. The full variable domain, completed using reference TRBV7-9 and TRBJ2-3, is DTGVSQNPRHKITKRGQNVTFRCDPISEHNRLYWYRQTLGQGPEFLTYFQNEAQLEKSRLLSDRFSAERPKGSFSTLEIQRTEQGDSAMYLCASSPNIRGAREGWTDTQYFGPGTRLTVL.

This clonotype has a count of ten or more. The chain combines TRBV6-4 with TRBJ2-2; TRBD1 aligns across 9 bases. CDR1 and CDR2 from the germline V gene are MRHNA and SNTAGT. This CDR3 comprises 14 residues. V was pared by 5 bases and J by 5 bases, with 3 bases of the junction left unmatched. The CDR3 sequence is CASSWTGETGELFF. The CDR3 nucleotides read TGTGCCAGCAGTTGGACAGGGGAAACCGGGGAGCTGTTTTTT.

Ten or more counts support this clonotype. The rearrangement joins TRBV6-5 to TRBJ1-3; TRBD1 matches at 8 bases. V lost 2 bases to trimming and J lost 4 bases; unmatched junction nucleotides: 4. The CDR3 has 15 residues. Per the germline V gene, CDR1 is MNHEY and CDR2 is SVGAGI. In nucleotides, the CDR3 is TGTGCCAGCAGTTACGGACAGGGAGCGGGAAACACCATATATTTT. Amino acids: CASSYGQGAGNTIYF.

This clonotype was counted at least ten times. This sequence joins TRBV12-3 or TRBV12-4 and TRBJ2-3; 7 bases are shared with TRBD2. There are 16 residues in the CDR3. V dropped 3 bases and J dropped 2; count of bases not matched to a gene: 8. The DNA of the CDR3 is TGTGCCAGCAGTTTTCGTGGGGGGGGGGTCACAGATACGCAGTATTTT. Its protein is CASSFRGGGVTDTQYF.

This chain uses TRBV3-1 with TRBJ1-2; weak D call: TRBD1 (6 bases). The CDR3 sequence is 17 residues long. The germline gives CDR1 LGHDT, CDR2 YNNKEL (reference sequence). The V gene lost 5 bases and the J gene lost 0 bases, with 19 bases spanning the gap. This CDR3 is CASSKRSRGGANYGYTF. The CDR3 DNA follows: TGTGCCAGCAGCAAGCGGTCTAGAGGGGGGGCTAACTATGGCTACACCTTC.

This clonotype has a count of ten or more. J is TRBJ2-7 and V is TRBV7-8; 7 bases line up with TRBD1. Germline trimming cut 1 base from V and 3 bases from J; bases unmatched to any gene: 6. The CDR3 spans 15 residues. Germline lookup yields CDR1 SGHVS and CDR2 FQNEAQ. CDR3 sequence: CASSLEAGTVYEQYF. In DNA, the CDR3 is TGTGCCAGCAGCTTAGAAGCCGGGACAGTCTACGAGCAGTACTTC.

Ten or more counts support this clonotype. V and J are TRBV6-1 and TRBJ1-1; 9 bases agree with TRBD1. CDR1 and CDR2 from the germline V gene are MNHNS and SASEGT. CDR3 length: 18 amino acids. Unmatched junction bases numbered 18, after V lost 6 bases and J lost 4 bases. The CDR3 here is CASSQTPGQGGRSTEAFF. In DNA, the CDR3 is TGTGCCAGCAGCCAGACACCGGGACAGGGAGGTAGGAGCACTGAAGCTTTCTTT.

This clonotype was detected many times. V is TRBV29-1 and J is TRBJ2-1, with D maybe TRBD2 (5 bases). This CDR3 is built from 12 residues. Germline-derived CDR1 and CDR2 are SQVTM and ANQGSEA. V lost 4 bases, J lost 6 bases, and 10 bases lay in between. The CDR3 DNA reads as TGCAGCGTTGTTGTAGGGAGCAATGAGCAGTTCTTC. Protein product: CSVVVGSNEQFF.

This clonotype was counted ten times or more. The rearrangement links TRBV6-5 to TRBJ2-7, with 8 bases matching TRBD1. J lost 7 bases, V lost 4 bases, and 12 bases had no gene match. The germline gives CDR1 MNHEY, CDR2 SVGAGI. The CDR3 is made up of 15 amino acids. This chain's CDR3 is CASSFLGQGAGEQYF. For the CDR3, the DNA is TGTGCCAGCAGTTTCCTGGGTCAGGGGGCCGGGGAGCAGTACTTC.

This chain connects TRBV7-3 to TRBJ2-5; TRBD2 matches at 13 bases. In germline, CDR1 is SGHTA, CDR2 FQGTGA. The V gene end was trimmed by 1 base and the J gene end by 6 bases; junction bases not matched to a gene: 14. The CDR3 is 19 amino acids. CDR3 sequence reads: CASSLRTSGRDRPVQTQYF. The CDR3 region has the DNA TGTGCCAGCAGCTTAAGAACTAGCGGGAGGGATAGGCCCGTGCAGACCCAGTACTTC.

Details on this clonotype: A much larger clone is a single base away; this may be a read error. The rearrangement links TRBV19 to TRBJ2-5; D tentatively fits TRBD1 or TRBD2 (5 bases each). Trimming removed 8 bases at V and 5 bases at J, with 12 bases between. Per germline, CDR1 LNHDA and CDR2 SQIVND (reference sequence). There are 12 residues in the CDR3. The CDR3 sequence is CASRTGRETQYF. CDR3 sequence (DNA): TGTGCCAGTCGTACGGGGCGGGAGACCCAGTACTTC.